What follows are 3 T cell receptor beta chains derived from one specimen sequenced in a study of molecular identifiers for immune sequencing clone quantification. TCRdb processed the PCR reads anew with MiXCR; each CDR3 protein has one entry. Of approximately 320,000 distinct CDR3 sequences listed, roughly 24% are singletons. The specimen sequenced was naive CD8+ T cells from blood, with Jurkat cell RNA spiked in. The subset denotes: FACS-sorted CD8+CD4-CCR7+CD45RA+ naive T cells. The receptor source for this set is a human donor in good health. Some libraries in this study had Jurkat cell RNA spiked in.

Only a few counts were recorded for this clonotype. The chain combines TRBV6-1 with TRBJ2-7; possibly TRBD1 for D (5 bases). CDR1 MNHNS and CDR2 SASEGT come from the germline V gene. The CDR3 is made up of 10 amino acids. Trimming removed 10 bases from V and 6 bases from J, with 10 bases in between. Here the CDR3 DNA reads TGTGCCACGTCAGGGTTCGAGCAGTACTTC. It specifies CATSGFEQYF.

The sample holds a few counts of this clonotype. The gene calls are TRBV12-3 or TRBV12-4 and TRBJ2-3; D gene unclear. The CDR3 runs to 15 residues. V was cut by 1 base and J by 6 bases, with 14 bases left in between. CDR3: CASSLGRPHSDTQYF. CDR3 nucleotide sequence: TGTGCCAGCAGTTTAGGCAGACCCCACAGTGATACGCAGTATTTT.

In its sample, this clonotype was seen a few times. The rearrangement joins TRBV9 to TRBJ2-3; 16 nucleotides agree with TRBD2. Trimming removed 1 base from V and 6 bases from J; junction bases left unmatched: 8. The CDR3 runs to 18 residues. CDR1 and CDR2 from the germline V gene are SGDLS and YYNGEE. Here the CDR3 DNA reads TGTGCCAGCAGCGTAAACCCCGGGACTAGCGGGGGGGCCGATACGCAGTATTTT. Its translation is CASSVNPGTSGGADTQYF.